Each of the 20 T cell receptor beta chains below was sequenced from the same sample in a study of blood T cell repertoires in COVID-19. The protocol was immunoSEQ multiplex PCR, while the TCRdb copy is restricted to in-frame clones and leaves out a portion. The table has some 200,000 clones, about 75% seen once; the top ten hold roughly 8.8%. Specimen: peripheral blood. The receptor source for this set is a woman aged 50 to 60 with active or convalescent COVID-19.

V and J are TRBV9 and TRBJ2-3; D possibly corresponds to TRBD2 (5 bases). Germline CDR1 SGDLS, CDR2 YYNGEE. The V end lost 4 bases, the J end lost 5 bases, and 11 bases lay between the germline ends. CDR3 size: 13 residues. The DNA of the CDR3 is TGTGCCAGCAGCCCTCAACTAGGAGATACGCAGTATTTT. Translating gives CASSPQLGDTQYF.

A word on this clone: This sample includes further DNA sequences coding for the same CDR3. As DNA, the CDR3 is TGTGCCAGCAGCTTACGGAATTCACCCCTCCACTTT. This sequence encodes CASSLRNSPLHF. The J gene is TRBJ1-6, the V gene TRBV11-2; D call uncertain. Germline loops: CDR1 SGHAT, CDR2 FQNNGV. The CDR3 sequence is 12 residues long. Trimming took 2 bases from V and 7 from J, leaving 3 bases between them.

The chain joins TRBV6-2 or TRBV6-3 to TRBJ2-1; TRBD2 aligns across 9 bases. This CDR3 spans 14 amino acids. Germline CDR1 MNHEY, CDR2 SVGEGT. Unmatched junction bases numbered 6, after V lost 5 bases and J lost 7 bases. The CDR3 reads CASSNRAGGNEQFF. The CDR3 nucleotides read TGTGCCAGCAGTAACAGGGCGGGGGGGAATGAGCAGTTCTTC.

This chain uses TRBV5-8 with TRBJ1-2, with 7 bases that match TRBD1. This CDR3 has 13 residues. Germline loops: CDR1 SGHTS, CDR2 YDEGEE. The ends lost 4 bases at V and 8 bases at J; junction bases unmatched: 8. The CDR3 spells CASSPTGQYGYTF. Here the CDR3 DNA reads TGTGCCAGCAGCCCGACAGGGCAGTACGGCTACACCTTC.

The chain is built from TRBV7-3 and TRBJ2-7; 9 positions agree with TRBD1. This CDR3 spans 14 amino acids. Germline V gives CDR1 SGHTA, CDR2 FQGTGA. V lost 7 bases, J lost 1 base, and 5 bases stayed unmatched. The CDR3 loop reads CASIRDRESYEQYF. The CDR3 nucleotides read TGTGCCAGCATTAGGGACAGGGAATCCTACGAGCAGTACTTC.

This clone was observed a handful of times. This chain joins TRBV19 and TRBJ1-5; 10 positions match TRBD1. The CDR3 is made up of 16 amino acids. Germline V gene lookup returns CDR1 LNHDA and CDR2 SQIVND (reference sequence). V lost 5 bases and J lost 2; bases outside the gene matches: 6. CDR3 in amino acids: CASSPRGTGGNQPQHF. CDR3 coding DNA: TGTGCCAGTAGTCCGAGAGGGACAGGGGGCAATCAGCCCCAGCATTTT.

The V gene is TRBV7-2, the J gene TRBJ2-1, with TRBD2 matching 11 bases. The germline gives CDR1 SGHTA, CDR2 FQGNSA. This CDR3 comprises 15 residues. Trimming at V came to 2 bases and at J to 7 bases, leaving 4 bases not matched to a gene. The DNA for the CDR3 is TGTGCCAGCAGCTTAATGGGACTAGCGGAAAATGAGCAGTTCTTC. It is translated as CASSLMGLAENEQFF.

The rearrangement uses TRBV2 and TRBJ1-3; a weak D match, TRBD1 (5 bases). The CDR3 is made up of 17 amino acids. V lost 6 bases and J lost 0, with 18 bases in between. CDR1 SNHLY and CDR2 FYNNEI come from the germline V gene. In nucleotides, the CDR3 is TGTGCCAGCAGCCCCCAGGGCCTCCTATCCTCTGGAAACACCATATATTTT. Translated: CASSPQGLLSSGNTIYF.

CDR3 sequence: CASTMRVGTMNTEAFF. The CDR3 coding sequence is TGTGCCAGTACCATGAGGGTAGGAACCATGAACACTGAAGCTTTCTTT. The chain recombines TRBV19 with TRBJ1-1; D not resolved. The CDR3 has 16 residues. CDR1 LNHDA and CDR2 SQIVND come from the germline V gene (reference sequence). Trimming took off 7 bases at V and 0 bases at J, with 18 bases between the two ends.

Here the CDR3 reads CASSLSTVTPYEQYF. The CDR3 DNA follows: TGTGCCAGCAGCTTATCGACAGTAACCCCCTACGAGCAGTACTTC. The V and J genes are TRBV7-2 and TRBJ2-7, with a possible D match to TRBD1 (5 bases). Germline-derived CDR1 and CDR2 are SGHTA and FQGNSA. The CDR3 is made up of 15 amino acids. Deletions cut 2 bases from V and 2 bases from J, with 13 bases between. The whole variable domain, remainder taken from reference TRBV7-2 and TRBJ2-7, is GAGVSQSPSNKVTEKGKDVELRCDPISGHTALYWYRQSLGQGLEFLIYFQGNSAPDKSGLPSDRFSAERTGGSVSTLTIQRTQQEDSAVYLCASSLSTVTPYEQYFGPGTRLTVT.

This rearrangement joins TRBV6-5 to TRBJ1-2; D not certain. V lost 0 bases to trimming and J lost 4 bases, with 9 bases between them. The CDR3 is 14 residues long. CDR1 and CDR2 from the germline V gene are MNHEY and SVGAGI. CDR3: CASSYSQTAYGYTF. In DNA form, the CDR3 reads TGTGCCAGCAGTTACTCACAGACGGCCTATGGCTACACCTTC.

The chain joins TRBV18 to TRBJ1-1; maybe TRBD1 (5 bases). This CDR3 region has 14 residues. V was cut by 1 base and J by 3 bases, with 9 bases left in between. Germline V gene lookup returns CDR1 KGHSH and CDR2 LQKENI. This CDR3 is CASSPLGRDTEAFF. The CDR3 DNA reads as TGTGCCAGCTCACCACTCGGCAGGGACACTGAAGCTTTCTTT.

The chain carries TRBV6-5 and TRBJ2-3; D perhaps matches TRBD2 (5 bases). Germline-derived CDR1 and CDR2 are MNHEY and SVGAGI. This CDR3 is 12 amino acids long. V was cut by 11 bases and J by 0 bases, with 9 bases left in between. CDR3 bases: TGTGCCGGGCGGACTAGCACAGATACGCAGTATTTT. It codes for CAGRTSTDTQYF.

This clone has a count of ten or more. The genes are TRBV7-8 and TRBJ2-5; the match to TRBD1 covers 7 bases. The CDR3 has 14 residues. The ends lost 4 bases at V and 2 bases at J; junction bases unmatched: 4. Germline-derived CDR1 and CDR2 are SGHVS and FQNEAQ. CDR3 amino acids: CASSSDRAQETQYF. The CDR3 DNA is TGTGCCAGCAGCTCTGACAGGGCGCAAGAGACCCAGTACTTC.

Only one count was recorded for this clone. The chain links TRBV6-5 to TRBJ1-1; D not resolved. The CDR3 is made up of 16 amino acids. Germline V CDR1 and CDR2: MNHEY, SVGAGI. V was shortened by 0 bases and J by 5 bases, with 16 bases between the two germline ends. The CDR3 spells CASSYSRSTVGTEAFF. CDR3 coding DNA: TGTGCCAGCAGTTACTCGAGAAGTACGGTCGGGACTGAAGCTTTCTTT.

V gene TRBV4-2 combines with J gene TRBJ2-3; tentatively, D is TRBD1 (6 bases). CDR3 length: 18 residues. Germline CDR1 is LGHNA and CDR2 is YNFKEQ. The V end lost 0 bases, the J end lost 3 bases, and 19 bases lay between the germline ends. Written as DNA, the CDR3 is TGTGCCAGCAGCCAAGATGGGGGCTTGGCGGCCGGTACAGATACGCAGTATTTT. Its protein is CASSQDGGLAAGTDTQYF.

The chain carries TRBV9 and TRBJ1-1; 7 nucleotides agree with TRBD1. In germline, CDR1 is SGDLS, CDR2 YYNGEE. Trimming removed 0 bases from V and 4 bases from J; junction bases left unmatched: 3. The CDR3 is 14 residues long. The CDR3 DNA reads TGTGCCAGCAGCGTAGAACAGGGGAGCACTGAAGCTTTCTTT. Its translation: CASSVEQGSTEAFF.

The chain recombines TRBV11-2 with TRBJ1-4, with 10 bases aligning to TRBD1. CDR1 is SGHAT, CDR2 FQNNGV, per germline. V trimming: 4 bases; J trimming: 11 bases; junction bases outside the gene matches: 10. The CDR3 sequence is 15 residues long. CDR3 bases: TGTGCCAGCAGCTCCTTCTTGACAGGGGGCGCGAAACTGTTTTTT. Translating it yields CASSSFLTGGAKLFF. The whole variable domain, filled in from reference TRBV11-2 and TRBJ1-4, reads EAGVAQSPRYKIIEKRQSVAFWCNPISGHATLYWYQQILGQGPKLLIQFQNNGVVDDSQLPKDRFSAERLKGVDSTLKIQPAKLEDSAVYLCASSSFLTGGAKLFFGSGTQLSVL.

V gene TRBV19 combines with J gene TRBJ2-4; 9 bases are shared with TRBD1. Germline values: CDR1 LNHDA, CDR2 SQIVND (reference sequence). V lost 4 bases and J lost 2; bases outside the gene matches: 3. This CDR3 spans 15 amino acids. CDR3 in amino acids: CASSTTGGTKNIQYF. The CDR3, as DNA: TGTGCCAGTAGTACGACAGGGGGGACCAAAAACATTCAGTACTTC.

The genes are TRBV11-2 and TRBJ2-7; D possibly corresponds to TRBD2 (5 bases). V was clipped by 1 base and J by 2 bases, with 15 bases between them. The V gene's germline CDR1 is SGHAT and CDR2 FQNNGV. CDR3 length equals 16 residues. CDR3 sequence (DNA): TGTGCCAGCAGCTTAGCGGTGGCGGGTGGCCCCTACGAGCAGTACTTC. Its translation: CASSLAVAGGPYEQYF.